This is a list of T cell receptor beta chains from one sample in a study of T cell clones after liver transplantation. The repertoire was sequenced with immunoSEQ multiplex PCR; TCRdb's copy has only in-frame clones and lacks some. Here the sample spans fewer than 80,000 clones, around 84% being singletons. The specimen comprised CD4+ T cells from blood, sampled about 50 months after liver transplant. These receptor sequences come from a human patient who received a liver transplant. The graft donor may be the source of some T cells. The CDR3 runs from the conserved cysteine through the conserved F or W. The order of the fields is D gene, clone size, V gene, J gene, CDR3 protein, CDR3 DNA. The D gene is left open where the match is weak. The listing skips clone size in some rows; elsewhere it reads once, few, many or a size class.

D: TRBD2; size: NA; V: TRBV7-3; J: TRBJ2-1; CDR3: CASSPISGTSGFEQFF; DNA: TGTGCCAGCAGCCCAATTAGCGGGACTAGCGGGTTTGAGCAGTTCTTC
D: NA; size: NA; V: TRBV19; J: TRBJ1-5; CDR3: CASSIVGTEDQPQHF; DNA: TGTGCCAGTAGTATAGTCGGGACGGAAGATCAGCCCCAGCATTTT
D: NA; size: NA; V: TRBV28; J: TRBJ2-3; CDR3: CASTTYATQYF; DNA: TGTGCCAGCACAACCTATGCTACGCAGTATTTT
D: TRBD2; size: NA; V: TRBV9; J: TRBJ2-3; CDR3: CASSPPGGEIRYF; DNA: TGTGCCAGCAGCCCCCCGGGGGGGGAGATCAGGTATTTT
D: NA; size: NA; V: TRBV19; J: TRBJ1-2; CDR3: CASSTGTTGYTF; DNA: TGTGCCAGTAGCACCGGGACAACCGGCTACACCTTC
D: NA; size: NA; V: TRBV10-3; J: TRBJ1-1; CDR3: CAISELQGNTEAFF; DNA: TGTGCCATCAGTGAGTTACAGGGGAACACTGAAGCTTTCTTT
D: NA; size: NA; V: TRBV7-6; J: TRBJ1-1; CDR3: CASSLGKNTEAFF; DNA: TGTGCCAGCAGCTTAGGGAAGAACACTGAAGCTTTCTTT
D: TRBD1; size: NA; V: TRBV28; J: TRBJ1-5; CDR3: CASSTWTGPLPQHF; DNA: TGTGCCAGCAGCACTTGGACAGGACCGTTGCCCCAGCATTTT
D: TRBD2; size: NA; V: TRBV5-6; J: TRBJ2-1; CDR3: CASSLVLAGGSEQFF; DNA: TGTGCCAGCAGCTTAGTTCTAGCGGGAGGGAGTGAGCAGTTCTTC
D: NA; size: NA; V: TRBV7-2; J: TRBJ2-5; CDR3: CASSSGVQETQYF; DNA: TGTGCCAGCAGCTCCGGGGTTCAAGAGACCCAGTACTTC
D: NA; size: NA; V: TRBV10-3; J: TRBJ1-1; CDR3: CAISESGVGTEAFF; DNA: TGTGCCATCAGTGAGTCGGGGGTCGGCACTGAAGCTTTCTTT
D: NA; size: once; V: TRBV19; J: TRBJ1-2; CDR3: CASSIGELGYGYTF; DNA: TGTGCCAGTAGTATCGGGGAACTTGGCTATGGCTACACCTTC
D: TRBD2; size: NA; V: TRBV28; J: TRBJ2-7; CDR3: CASTPAGLAGVNEQYF; DNA: TGTGCCAGCACCCCGGCGGGACTAGCGGGAGTAAATGAGCAGTACTTC
D: TRBD1; size: NA; V: TRBV5-3; J: TRBJ2-5; CDR3: CASTPGQASQETQYF; DNA: TGTGCCAGCACGCCGGGACAGGCCAGTCAAGAGACCCAGTACTTC
D: TRBD2; size: NA; V: TRBV18; J: TRBJ2-7; CDR3: CASSPRGGREQYF; DNA: TGTGCCAGCTCACCCCGGGGGGGGCGGGAGCAGTACTTC
D: NA; size: NA; V: TRBV19; J: TRBJ2-6; CDR3: CASSGANVLTF; DNA: TGTGCCAGTAGTGGGGCCAACGTCCTGACTTTC
D: NA; size: NA; V: TRBV6-4; J: TRBJ1-1; CDR3: CASNRGAFF; DNA: TGTGCCAGCAACCGGGGAGCTTTCTTT
D: TRBD1; size: NA; V: TRBV19; J: TRBJ2-2; CDR3: CASSIVRGPNTGELFF; DNA: TGTGCCAGTAGTATAGTCAGGGGGCCGAACACCGGGGAGCTGTTTTTT
D: TRBD2; size: NA; V: TRBV12-5; J: TRBJ2-3; CDR3: CASGLAGADTQYF; DNA: TGTGCTAGTGGACTAGCGGGGGCAGATACGCAGTATTTT
D: NA; size: NA; V: TRBV19; J: TRBJ1-5; CDR3: CATNPRISNQPQHF; DNA: TGTGCCACCAACCCACGGATTAGCAATCAGCCCCAGCATTTT
D: TRBD2; size: NA; V: TRBV7-9; J: TRBJ2-2; CDR3: CASSFVGGRSPGGGELFF; DNA: TGTGCCAGCAGCTTTGTCGGCGGGAGGTCCCCCGGGGGCGGGGAGCTGTTTTTT
D: NA; size: once; V: TRBV10-3; J: TRBJ2-3; CDR3: CAISERKQGPSTDTQYF; DNA: TGTGCCATCAGTGAGAGAAAACAGGGCCCCAGCACAGATACGCAGTATTTT
D: NA; size: NA; V: TRBV9; J: TRBJ2-1; CDR3: CASSGGGRFNEQFF; DNA: TGTGCCAGCAGCGGAGGAGGGCGGTTCAATGAGCAGTTCTTC